One and the same sample provided the 28 T cell receptor beta chains below, sequenced in a study of cytomegalovirus exposure and HLA in healthy donors. This PCR relied on a set of 60 Vbeta primers and 13 Jbeta primers. The table came from immunoSEQ multiplex PCR; TCRdb's copy has only in-frame clones and leaves some out. The sample consists of under 150,000 clones, around three quarters of them appearing once. Material: PBMCs. Source of these receptors: a young man in good health and CMV-seronegative.

This clone was recorded only once. The gene calls are TRBV30 and TRBJ2-1; 8 bases map to TRBD2. CDR1 and CDR2 (germline): GTSNPN, SVGIG (reference sequence). V lost 1 base, J lost 7 bases, and 3 bases stayed unmatched. The CDR3 sequence is 13 residues long. The CDR3: CAWSAGGGNEQFF. The CDR3 nucleotides read TGTGCCTGGAGTGCGGGAGGGGGTAATGAGCAGTTCTTC.

A few counts support this clone. This sequence joins TRBV25-1 and TRBJ1-4; possible D gene TRBD1, 5 bases. V shed 3 bases and J shed 3 bases, with 11 bases lying between them. Germline CDR1 and CDR2: MGHDK and SYGVNS. The CDR3 is 15 amino acids. CDR3 in amino acids: CASSDAGGANEKLFF. The CDR3 DNA reads as TGTGCCAGCAGTGATGCGGGGGGAGCTAATGAAAAACTGTTTTTT.

The CDR3: CASSGLAGGSDTQYF. CDR3 sequence (DNA): TGTGCCAGCAGTGGCCTAGCGGGAGGGTCAGATACGCAGTATTTT. This rearrangement joins TRBV2 to TRBJ2-3, with TRBD2 identical over 12 bases. CDR1 and CDR2 (germline): SNHLY, FYNNEI. This CDR3 has 15 amino acids. Germline trimming cut 4 bases from V and 4 bases from J; bases unmatched to any gene: 3.

V and J are TRBV4-1 and TRBJ2-3; D ambiguous. The length of the CDR3 is 17 residues. The ends were cut back, 0 bases at V and 1 base at J, with 14 bases in the middle. Germline V gene lookup returns CDR1 MGHRA and CDR2 YSYEKL. The CDR3 sequence is CASSQDLAVIGTDTQYF. CDR3 nucleotides: TGCGCCAGCAGCCAAGATCTGGCGGTCATTGGCACAGATACGCAGTATTTT.

This sequence joins TRBV13 and TRBJ1-1; 8 bases fit TRBD1. CDR3 length: 12 residues. Trimming at V came to 4 bases and at J to 8 bases, leaving 3 bases not matched to a gene. Germline CDR1 reads PRHDT; CDR2 reads FYEKMQ (reference sequence). CDR3 loop: CASSSRDREAFF. CDR3 DNA: TGTGCCAGCAGCTCGCGGGACAGGGAAGCTTTCTTT.

The chain combines TRBV4-3 with TRBJ1-2; weak D call: TRBD1 (6 bases). The CDR3 extends over 19 amino acids. In germline, CDR1 is LGHNA, CDR2 YSLEER. The V gene lost 1 base and the J gene lost 2 bases, with 23 bases spanning the gap. This chain's CDR3 is CASSQVHRVVDRENYGYTF. The CDR3, as DNA: TGCGCCAGCAGCCAAGTCCATCGCGTTGTGGACAGAGAGAACTATGGCTACACCTTC.

In DNA form, the CDR3 reads TGTGCCAGTAGTAATCCTTATAGCAATCAGCCCCAGCATTTT. It is translated as CASSNPYSNQPQHF. The genes are TRBV19 and TRBJ1-5; D not resolved. The CDR3 spans 14 residues. Germline CDR1 is LNHDA and CDR2 is SQIVND (reference sequence). V lost 4 bases and J lost 0, with 7 bases in between.

The chain links TRBV6-6 to TRBJ1-1; possibly TRBD1 for D (5 bases). V was shortened by 4 bases and J by 4 bases, with 10 bases between the two germline ends. This CDR3 is built from 13 residues. The germline V gene encodes CDR1 MNHNY and CDR2 SVGAGI (reference sequence). The CDR3 loop reads CASSSGGGTEAFF. The CDR3 coding sequence is TGTGCCAGCAGTTCTGGGGGGGGCACTGAAGCTTTCTTT.

The rearrangement joins TRBV6-6 to TRBJ1-6, with a tentative D call TRBD1 (5 bases). This CDR3 comprises 16 residues. Germline V CDR1 and CDR2: MNHNY, SVGAGI (reference sequence). Trimming took 2 bases from V and 9 from J, leaving 17 bases between them. CDR3 sequence: CASSYPGVNYGSPLHF. CDR3 in DNA: TGTGCCAGCAGTTACCCGGGGGTTAATTACGGTTCACCCCTCCACTTT.

The rearrangement links TRBV6-6 to TRBJ2-2; D is ambiguous. The germline V gene encodes CDR1 MNHNY and CDR2 SVGAGI (reference sequence). The CDR3 is made up of 14 amino acids. Between the trimmed V and J ends, which lost 2 bases and 7 bases, there was a span of 11 bases. The CDR3 loop is CASSYLGYGGELFF. DNA of the CDR3: TGTGCCAGCAGTTACCTCGGGTACGGCGGGGAGCTGTTTTTT.

The V and J genes are TRBV2 and TRBJ1-3; D uncertain. CDR3 length equals 16 residues. V was pared by 3 bases and J by 3 bases, with 15 bases between. The germline V gene has CDR1 SNHLY and CDR2 FYNNEI. The DNA for the CDR3 is TGTGCCAGCAGTGATGCATCGGCAAGGAGTGGAAACACCATATATTTT. It codes for CASSDASARSGNTIYF.

This chain uses TRBV18 with TRBJ2-1; no reliable D call. The germline gives CDR1 KGHSH, CDR2 LQKENI. The V and J ends lost 3 bases and 0 bases respectively, with 12 bases between them. This CDR3 is built from 16 residues. CDR3 DNA: TGTGCCAGCTCACCTTTTACATATTCCTCCTACAATGAGCAGTTCTTC. Translation: CASSPFTYSSYNEQFF. Looking up the rest from reference TRBV18 and TRBJ2-1 gives the full variable domain: NAGVMQNPRHLVRRRGQEARLRCSPMKGHSHVYWYRQLPEEGLKFMVYLQKENIIDESGMPKERFSAEFPKEGPSILRIQQVVRGDSAAYFCASSPFTYSSYNEQFFGPGTRLTVL.

The chain employs TRBV5-4 and TRBJ1-1; D is uncertain. V lost 5 bases to trimming and J lost 3 bases, with 14 bases between them. Germline assignment: CDR1 SGHNT and CDR2 YYREEE (reference sequence). The CDR3 consists of 14 residues. CDR3 loop: CASRFGVEDTEAFF. Written as DNA, the CDR3 is TGTGCCAGCAGGTTCGGGGTAGAGGACACTGAAGCTTTCTTT.

The V call is TRBV19, the J call TRBJ2-3; D is uncertain. The CDR3 covers 13 residues. Germline CDR1 reads LNHDA; CDR2 reads SQIVND (reference sequence). Trimming pared 3 bases from V and 6 bases from J, leaving 10 bases between. DNA for the CDR3: TGTGCCAGTAGTATCTTTAGCATCGATACGCAGTATTTT. As protein: CASSIFSIDTQYF.

V usage is TRBV4-3 and J usage is TRBJ2-3; 8 positions agree with TRBD1. Germline values: CDR1 LGHNA, CDR2 YSLEER. J gave up 6 bases and V 1 base, and 3 bases lay outside the gene matches. The CDR3 consists of 14 residues. The CDR3 DNA reads as TGCGCCAGCAGCCAAGGGACAGGGCTGGATACGCAGTATTTT. Translated, it gives CASSQGTGLDTQYF.

The chain recombines TRBV6-5 with TRBJ2-2; 7 nucleotides align to TRBD1. The length of the CDR3 is 14 residues. CDR1 is MNHEY, CDR2 SVGAGI, per germline. The ends lost 6 bases at V and 3 bases at J; junction bases unmatched: 4. For the CDR3, the DNA is TGTGCCAGCAGATGGACAGGAGACACCGGGGAGCTGTTTTTT. Translation gives CASRWTGDTGELFF.

The rearrangement links TRBV12-5 to TRBJ2-3; D call uncertain. Trimming shortened V by 0 bases and J by 0 bases, and 7 bases separated the two germline ends. Germline V gene data show CDR1 as LGHNT and CDR2 as FRNRAP. The CDR3 sequence is 15 residues long. This chain's CDR3 is CASGLVQDSTDTQYF. The CDR3 DNA sequence: TGTGCTAGTGGTTTGGTTCAGGATAGCACAGATACGCAGTATTTT.

V and J are TRBV5-8 and TRBJ1-1, with 11 bases aligning to TRBD1. The CDR3 loop spans 17 amino acids. Trimming removed 5 bases from V and 0 bases from J; junction bases left unmatched: 9. CDR1 is SGHTS, CDR2 YDEGEE, per germline. CDR3 nucleotide sequence: TGTGCCAGCAGGGAAGGACAGGGGGCTTTTGTGAACACTGAAGCTTTCTTT. Residues: CASREGQGAFVNTEAFF.

The genes are TRBV18 and TRBJ1-5, with 7 bases fitting TRBD1. With V trimmed by 2 bases and J by 3 bases, 4 bases remained unmatched. Looked up from germline, CDR1 is KGHSH and CDR2 is LQKENI. CDR3 length equals 15 residues. The CDR3 protein is CASSPSGTANQPQHF. CDR3 in DNA: TGTGCCAGCTCACCATCTGGGACAGCCAATCAGCCCCAGCATTTT.

This clone has only a few counts. This chain connects TRBV30 to TRBJ1-1; D may be TRBD1 (6 bases). The length of the CDR3 is 13 residues. The V end was cut by 2 bases, the J end by 6 bases, with 13 bases between. The germline gives CDR1 GTSNPN, CDR2 SVGIG (reference sequence). This chain's CDR3 is CAWSPRGYSEAFF. As DNA, the CDR3 is TGTGCCTGGAGTCCCAGGGGCTATTCTGAAGCTTTCTTT.

The chain is built from TRBV16 and TRBJ2-5; D might be TRBD2 (7 bases). The DNA end is a closer match to TRBJ2-7, so the J assignment may be wrong. From germline, CDR1 is KGHSY and CDR2 FQNENV. The CDR3 has 16 residues. This CDR3 reads CASSPLGGRSSYEQYF. The CDR3 DNA is TGTGCCAGCAGCCCCTTGGGGGGGCGAAGCTCCTACGAGCAGTACTTC.

J is TRBJ2-1 and V is TRBV6-5; maybe TRBD1 (6 bases). The CDR3 extends over 13 amino acids. V gave up 6 bases and J gave up 5 bases, with 11 bases separating them. From germline, CDR1 is MNHEY and CDR2 SVGAGI. The CDR3 spells CASRRTVNNEQFF. In DNA form, the CDR3 reads TGTGCCAGCAGGCGGACAGTAAACAATGAGCAGTTCTTC.

The chain uses TRBV29-1 and TRBJ1-2, with 9 bases identical to TRBD1. Germline V gene data show CDR1 as SQVTM and CDR2 as ANQGSEA. The CDR3 is 14 residues long. The trim removed 5 bases at V and 2 bases at J, leaving 6 bases unmatched. The CDR3: CSVPSTGGNYGYTF. As DNA, the CDR3 is TGCAGCGTTCCCTCGACAGGGGGGAACTATGGCTACACCTTC.

This clone was detected only once. The chain uses TRBV9 and TRBJ2-2; weak D call: TRBD1 (8 bases). This CDR3 is built from 16 residues. CDR1 and CDR2 (germline): SGDLS, YYNGEE. Between the trimmed V and J ends, which lost 3 bases and 7 bases, there was a span of 19 bases. DNA of the CDR3: TGTGCCAGCAGCGACGGGAGGCAGGGGGCGATCGGGGAGCTGTTTTTT. This codes for CASSDGRQGAIGELFF.

This chain links TRBV28 with TRBJ1-1; D gene uncertain. Trimming left V 5 bases short and J 0 bases short, with 13 bases between. Germline CDR1 is MDHEN and CDR2 is SYDVKM. The CDR3 runs 15 residues. In nucleotides, the CDR3 is TGTGCCAGCAGTCCACACGATGAAATGAACACTGAAGCTTTCTTT. Amino acids: CASSPHDEMNTEAFF.

The rearrangement uses TRBV27 and TRBJ1-5; the match to TRBD1 covers 8 bases. In germline, CDR1 is MNHEY, CDR2 SMNVEV (reference sequence). V gave up 5 bases and J gave up 3 bases; unmatched junction bases: 3. The CDR3 has 14 amino acids. The CDR3 sequence: CASSPTGANQPQHF. As DNA, the CDR3 is TGTGCCAGCAGTCCGACAGGGGCCAATCAGCCCCAGCATTTT.

The chain couples TRBV2 to TRBJ1-2, with a tentative D call TRBD1 (6 bases). From germline, CDR1 is SNHLY and CDR2 FYNNEI. Trimming left V 8 bases short and J 6 bases short, with 13 bases between. The CDR3 length is 12 residues. The CDR3, as DNA: TGTGCCAGCCCAGGCAGGGGCCATGGCTACACCTTC. As protein: CASPGRGHGYTF.

The chain carries TRBV27 and TRBJ2-2, with 11 bases that match TRBD2. CDR1 and CDR2 from the germline V gene are MNHEY and SMNVEV (reference sequence). The CDR3 extends over 18 amino acids. After removal of 1 base from V and 3 bases from J, the junction contained 7 bases not matched to a gene. CDR3 in DNA: TGTGCCAGCAGTTTATGGTTTAGCGGGAGGGCCGACACCGGGGAGCTGTTTTTT. Amino acids: CASSLWFSGRADTGELFF.